The following is a TCR beta chain sequence with its context. The antigen is not known. Germline V lookup: CDR1 SQVTM, CDR2 ANQGSEA. There are 16 residues in the CDR3. After removal of 6 bases from V and 0 bases from J, the junction contained 9 bases not matched to a gene. These data belong to a study of shared clonotypes between healthy human individuals. The study's findings and limits: Around 5% of naive CD4 clonotypes were common to four donors.

Deep level was the assay's run setting. Repertoires were generated with immunoSEQ multiplex PCR, while TCRdb's copy carries only in-frame clones and drops some. The table records some 2,000,000 clones, 95% of them present only once. The gene calls are TRBV29-1 and TRBJ2-4; 9 bases match TRBD1. This TCR derives from a man between 18 and 29 years old in good health. The sequenced material came from naive CD4+ T cells sorted from blood. Subset indicated: CD45RA+ positively selected. CDR3 region: CSVAKTGGIAKNIQYF. Here the CDR3 DNA reads TGCAGCGTGGCTAAGACAGGGGGAATAGCCAAAAACATTCAGTACTTC.